The TCR beta chain under discussion was sequenced for a study of OX40 agonist ivuxolimab in advanced cancers. Trimming cost V 0 bases and J 0 bases, with 2 bases left between them. The CDR3 spans 13 residues. In germline, CDR1 is MNHEY, CDR2 SVGAGI. Produced via immunoSEQ multiplex PCR; TCRdb's table is partial and in-frame only. The sample carries tens of thousands of clones, about 86% recorded once. The sequence was obtained from an adult with an advanced solid tumor such as melanoma, head and neck, liver or kidney cancer. The sample consisted of CD4+ or CD8+ T cells sorted from blood, taken in a trial of the OX40 agonist ivuxolimab. The V gene is TRBV6-5, the J gene TRBJ1-2; no definite D call. In DNA, the CDR3 is TGTGCCAGCAGTTACTCGACTAACTATGGCTACACCTTC. Encoded protein: CASSYSTNYGYTF.